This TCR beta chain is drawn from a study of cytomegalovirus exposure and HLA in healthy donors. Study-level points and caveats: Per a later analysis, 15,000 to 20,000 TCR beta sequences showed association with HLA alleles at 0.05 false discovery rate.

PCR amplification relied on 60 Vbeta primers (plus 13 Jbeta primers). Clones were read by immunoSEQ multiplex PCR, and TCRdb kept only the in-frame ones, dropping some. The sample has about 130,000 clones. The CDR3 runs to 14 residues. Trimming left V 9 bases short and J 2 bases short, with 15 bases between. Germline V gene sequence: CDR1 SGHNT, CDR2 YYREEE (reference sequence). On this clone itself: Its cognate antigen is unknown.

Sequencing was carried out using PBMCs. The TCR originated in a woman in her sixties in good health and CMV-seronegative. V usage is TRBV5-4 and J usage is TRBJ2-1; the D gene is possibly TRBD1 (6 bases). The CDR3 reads CAISAGVAYNEQFF. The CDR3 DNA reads TGTGCCATCTCCGCAGGGGTGGCCTACAATGAGCAGTTCTTC.